Below, 31 T cell receptor beta chains from the same sample are listed, as sequenced in a study of cytomegalovirus exposure and HLA in healthy donors (dated by TCRdb to about 2017). The library relied on the immunoSEQ multiplex PCR assay. TCRdb holds this immuneACCESS table with in-frame rearrangements only. Some clones are missing; in checked studies, unresolved V genes explain under half, and the rest has no known cause. This sample lists about 270,000 clones; about 86% were detected once. The ten largest clonotypes hold 0.95% to 1.1% of the sample. Sequencing was carried out using PBMCs. The receptors here all came from a woman under 30 in good health and CMV-seronegative.

DNA for the CDR3: TGTGCCTGGAGACTAGCGGGAAGCACAGATACGCAGTATTTT. Protein product: CAWRLAGSTDTQYF. The J gene is TRBJ2-3, the V gene TRBV30; TRBD2 matches 10 bases. The V segment lost 3 bases and the J segment 0 bases; nucleotides outside the gene matches: 0. Germline V gene data show CDR1 as GTSNPN and CDR2 as SVGIG (reference sequence). This CDR3 has 14 residues. The full variable domain, in which reference TRBV30 and TRBJ2-3 provide the parts outside the CDR3, is SQTIHQWPATLVQPVGSPLSLECTVEGTSNPNLYWYRQAAGRGLQLLFYSVGIGQISSEVPQNLSASRPQDRQFILSSKKLLLSDSGFYLCAWRLAGSTDTQYFGPGTRLTVL.

This chain links TRBV28 with TRBJ2-7, with 9 bases aligning to TRBD1. J lost 6 bases, V lost 5 bases, and 14 bases had no gene match. CDR3 length: 16 amino acids. Per the germline V gene, CDR1 is MDHEN and CDR2 is SYDVKM. Here the CDR3 DNA reads TGTGCCAGCAGTCCGGTGACGGGACAGGGACGGGGCGAGCAGTACTTC. It encodes CASSPVTGQGRGEQYF.

This chain joins TRBV11-2 and TRBJ2-7; TRBD2 agrees at 12 bases. V shed 2 bases and J 0 bases; nucleotides not matched to a gene: 5. Germline-derived CDR1 and CDR2 are SGHAT and FQNNGV. CDR3 size: 17 residues. CDR3 nucleotide sequence: TGTGCCAGCAGCTTACATCCGACTAGCGGGAGCTCCTACGAGCAGTACTTC. This gives the protein CASSLHPTSGSSYEQYF.

The chain combines TRBV10-3 with TRBJ2-5; D unresolved. CDR3 size: 15 residues. The V gene lost 3 bases and the J gene lost 4 bases, with 15 bases spanning the gap. Germline values: CDR1 ENHRY, CDR2 SYGVKD. The DNA of the CDR3 is TGTGCCATCAGTGACCTTGGGCCCCCCGGAGAGACCCAGTACTTC. Protein product: CAISDLGPPGETQYF.

V and J are TRBV28 and TRBJ2-7, with 8 positions matching TRBD2. The CDR3 length is 14 residues. Germline assignment: CDR1 MDHEN and CDR2 SYDVKM. V dropped 5 bases and J dropped 3; count of bases not matched to a gene: 6. CDR3 loop: CASSPTSEDYEQYF. The CDR3 DNA sequence: TGTGCCAGCAGTCCGACTAGCGAGGACTACGAGCAGTACTTC. The full variable domain, in which reference TRBV28 and TRBJ2-7 provide the parts outside the CDR3, is DVKVTQSSRYLVKRTGEKVFLECVQDMDHENMFWYRQDPGLGLRLIYFSYDVKMKEKGDIPEGYSVSREKKERFSLILESASTNQTSMYLCASSPTSEDYEQYFGPGTRLTVT.

This clone appeared once. The rearrangement uses TRBV19 and TRBJ2-7, with 13 bases fitting TRBD2. Germline V lookup: CDR1 LNHDA, CDR2 SQIVND (reference sequence). This CDR3 is built from 16 residues. V shed 5 bases and J 2 bases; nucleotides not matched to a gene: 6. This CDR3 reads CASSPGLAGVPYEQYF. The DNA for the CDR3 is TGTGCCAGTAGTCCAGGACTAGCGGGGGTACCCTACGAGCAGTACTTC.

The genes are TRBV25-1 and TRBJ1-1; D is possibly TRBD1 (6 bases). The CDR3 extends over 13 amino acids. V dropped 6 bases and J dropped 4 bases, with 12 bases sitting between them. The V gene's germline CDR1 is MGHDK and CDR2 SYGVNS. In DNA form, the CDR3 reads TGTGCCAGCAGGACACAGGGTGCCACTGAAGCTTTCTTT. Translated: CASRTQGATEAFF.

This clone has a handful of counts. The gene calls are TRBV5-1 and TRBJ1-3; D is ambiguous. CDR1 SGHRS and CDR2 YFSETQ come from the germline V gene. CDR3 size: 13 residues. The V end lost 0 bases, the J end lost 4 bases, and 5 bases lay between the germline ends. The CDR3 here is CASSLEQGNTIYF. The CDR3 DNA follows: TGCGCCAGCAGCTTGGAACAGGGAAACACCATATATTTT.

The chain employs TRBV27 and TRBJ1-1, with unresolved D. CDR1 is MNHEY, CDR2 SMNVEV, per germline (reference sequence). The CDR3 covers 15 residues. V was cut by 6 bases and J by 1 base, with 15 bases left in between. The DNA for the CDR3 is TGTGCCAGCAGGCCCTCAGCGGCAGGGAACACTGAAGCTTTCTTT. It encodes CASRPSAAGNTEAFF.

This chain links TRBV7-2 with TRBJ2-1, with D tentatively TRBD2 (6 bases). The CDR3 extends over 13 amino acids. V was cut by 6 bases and J by 6 bases, with 12 bases left in between. The germline V gene encodes CDR1 SGHTA and CDR2 FQGNSA. CDR3: CASRFMGGNEQFF. In nucleotides, the CDR3 is TGTGCCAGCAGGTTTATGGGGGGCAATGAGCAGTTCTTC.

The rearrangement links TRBV13 to TRBJ2-6; no clear D gene. This CDR3 comprises 16 residues. From germline, CDR1 is PRHDT and CDR2 FYEKMQ (reference sequence). V shed 5 bases and J shed 1 base, with 12 bases lying between them. For the CDR3, the DNA is TGTGCCAGCAGCCTAATGACACCATCTGGGGCCAACGTCCTGACTTTC. It specifies CASSLMTPSGANVLTF.

V gene TRBV2 combines with J gene TRBJ2-7; 9 bases are a match to TRBD2. CDR1 and CDR2 from the germline V gene are SNHLY and FYNNEI. Trimming at V came to 7 bases and at J to 4 bases, leaving 5 bases not matched to a gene. CDR3 length: 13 amino acids. CDR3 loop: CASIGSGRYEQYF. The CDR3 region has the DNA TGTGCCAGCATTGGTAGCGGGAGATACGAGCAGTACTTC.

The chain employs TRBV5-1 and TRBJ2-7; 7 nucleotides line up with TRBD1. The trim removed 1 base at V and 2 bases at J, leaving 9 bases unmatched. This CDR3 is 16 amino acids long. Germline loops: CDR1 SGHRS, CDR2 YFSETQ. The CDR3 DNA reads as TGCGCCAGCAGCTTGATGCCGGGACAGAAGACCTACGAGCAGTACTTC. Amino acids: CASSLMPGQKTYEQYF.

The CDR3 is CASSLEASGTDLDTIYF. Here the CDR3 DNA reads TGTGCCAGCAGCTTAGAGGCATCCGGGACAGACTTAGACACCATATATTTT. The chain is built from TRBV7-6 and TRBJ1-3; 7 positions agree with TRBD1. Germline CDR1 and CDR2: SGHVS and FNYEAQ. The CDR3 is made up of 17 amino acids. V gave up 1 base and J gave up 8 bases; unmatched junction bases: 14.

The chain links TRBV4-1 to TRBJ1-4; D is uncertain. This CDR3 has 16 residues. The germline V gene has CDR1 MGHRA and CDR2 YSYEKL. V was pared by 3 bases and J by 2 bases, with 13 bases between. CDR3 sequence reads: CASSQAPWRTNEKLFF. DNA of the CDR3: TGCGCCAGCAGCCAGGCCCCGTGGAGGACTAATGAAAAACTGTTTTTT.

The gene calls are TRBV7-9 and TRBJ2-1; 10 bases align to TRBD2. V shed 3 bases, J shed 10 bases, and the junction held 9 bases outside the gene matches. The CDR3 has 15 amino acids. CDR1 is SEHNR, CDR2 FQNEAQ, per germline (reference sequence). The CDR3 sequence: CASSFGTSVFSEQFF. The CDR3 bases are TGTGCCAGCAGCTTTGGGACTAGCGTTTTTTCGGAGCAGTTCTTC. The full variable domain, with the rest looked up from reference TRBV7-9 and TRBJ2-1, is DTGVSQNPRHKITKRGQNVTFRCDPISEHNRLYWYRQTLGQGPEFLTYFQNEAQLEKSRLLSDRFSAERPKGSFSTLEIQRTEQGDSAMYLCASSFGTSVFSEQFFGPGTRLTVL.

The CDR3 region has the DNA TGTGCCAGCAGGAGCGGGAGTGTCAATGAGCAGTTCTTC. This gives the protein CASRSGSVNEQFF. The V gene is TRBV9, the J gene TRBJ2-1; 8 positions agree with TRBD2. This CDR3 comprises 13 residues. J gave up 6 bases and V 5 bases, and 4 bases lay outside the gene matches. Germline values: CDR1 SGDLS, CDR2 YYNGEE.

V is TRBV5-3 and J is TRBJ2-7; the match to TRBD1 covers 8 bases. TRBV5-3 is filed as an ORF, its function uncertain. CDR3 length: 17 amino acids. V lost 3 bases to trimming and J lost 6 bases; unmatched junction nucleotides: 17. The CDR3 is CARSSQGEGVPLGEQYF. CDR3 nucleotides: TGTGCCAGAAGCTCACAGGGGGAAGGGGTCCCCCTCGGCGAGCAGTACTTC.

This chain joins TRBV7-9 and TRBJ1-2; D may be TRBD1 (5 bases). Between the trimmed V and J ends, which lost 2 bases and 2 bases, there was a span of 18 bases. Germline V gives CDR1 SEHNR, CDR2 FQNEAQ (reference sequence). This CDR3 spans 17 amino acids. The CDR3 spells CASSLLGQPTLNYGYTF. The CDR3 DNA follows: TGTGCCAGCAGCTTATTAGGACAACCCACCCTAAACTATGGCTACACCTTC.

The rearrangement joins TRBV18 to TRBJ2-5; D not resolved. CDR1 and CDR2 from the germline V gene are KGHSH and LQKENI. The germline V and J ends were trimmed by 7 bases and 5 bases, with 14 bases remaining between them. The CDR3 runs to 13 residues. CDR3 sequence: CASYGGTPETQYF. In DNA, the CDR3 is TGTGCCAGCTACGGCGGAACCCCGGAGACCCAGTACTTC. The full variable domain, with the rest looked up from reference TRBV18 and TRBJ2-5, is NAGVMQNPRHLVRRRGQEARLRCSPMKGHSHVYWYRQLPEEGLKFMVYLQKENIIDESGMPKERFSAEFPKEGPSILRIQQVVRGDSAAYFCASYGGTPETQYFGPGTRLLVL.

The V call is TRBV10-3, the J call TRBJ1-2, with 7 bases identical to TRBD1. V was clipped by 2 bases and J by 3 bases; unmatched bases: 0. CDR3 length: 13 residues. The germline V gene encodes CDR1 ENHRY and CDR2 SYGVKD. The CDR3 region is CAISETGDYGYTF. The CDR3 DNA reads as TGTGCCATCAGTGAGACAGGGGACTATGGCTACACCTTC.

To note about this clone: A much larger clonotype is one base distant, so this may be a read error. Other DNA sequences within the sample encode an identical CDR3. CDR3 nucleotide sequence: TGTGCCAGCAGTAGGGACAGGGGCTACGAGCAGTACTTC. This encodes CASSRDRGYEQYF. The rearrangement links TRBV6-5 to TRBJ2-7; 10 nucleotides line up with TRBD1. Germline values: CDR1 MNHEY, CDR2 SVGAGI. The CDR3 is 13 residues long. V shed 5 bases, J shed 3 bases, and the junction held 1 base outside the gene matches.

The chain uses TRBV4-2 and TRBJ1-2; D call uncertain. Germline assignment: CDR1 LGHNA and CDR2 YNFKEQ. CDR3 length: 17 amino acids. Trimming took off 0 bases at V and 5 bases at J, with 19 bases between the two ends. The CDR3 sequence: CASSQDEVRRLTYGYTF. In nucleotides, the CDR3 is TGTGCCAGCAGCCAAGATGAGGTGAGACGTCTGACTTATGGCTACACCTTC.

This clone showed up just once. This chain uses TRBV4-1 with TRBJ2-7; 13 bases line up with TRBD2. There are 19 residues in the CDR3. The germline V gene has CDR1 MGHRA and CDR2 YSYEKL. V lost 3 bases to trimming and J lost 0 bases; unmatched junction nucleotides: 11. This CDR3 reads CASSHMRLAGGPSSYEQYF. DNA for the CDR3: TGCGCCAGCAGCCACATGAGACTAGCGGGAGGCCCGAGCTCCTACGAGCAGTACTTC.

V is TRBV19 and J is TRBJ2-7; 12 bases line up with TRBD1. The CDR3 runs to 17 residues. Trimming at V came to 4 bases and at J to 4 bases, leaving 11 bases not matched to a gene. Germline V lookup: CDR1 LNHDA, CDR2 SQIVND (reference sequence). The CDR3: CASSTRDRGLRAYEQYF. The CDR3 bases are TGTGCCAGTAGTACCCGGGACAGGGGGCTTCGGGCGTACGAGCAGTACTTC.

The gene calls are TRBV27 and TRBJ2-2; TRBD2 is a possible D gene (6 bases). Germline CDR1 is MNHEY and CDR2 is SMNVEV (reference sequence). CDR3 length: 18 residues. V was cut by 8 bases and J by 2 bases, with 24 bases left in between. The CDR3 sequence: CASFIHAGPRYNTGELFF. The CDR3 region has the DNA TGTGCCAGCTTTATCCATGCGGGGCCACGGTACAACACCGGGGAGCTGTTTTTT.

As to this clone: This CDR3 is also generated by other DNA sequences in the sample. The V and J genes are TRBV9 and TRBJ2-5; D gene ambiguous. V dropped 0 bases and J dropped 1 base, with 7 bases sitting between them. CDR1 and CDR2 (germline): SGDLS, YYNGEE. The CDR3 is 14 amino acids. The CDR3 nucleotides are TGTGCCAGCAGCGTAGGGTTAGCCCAAGAGACCCAGTACTTC. Amino acid sequence: CASSVGLAQETQYF. The complete variable domain, with remaining parts taken from reference TRBV9 and TRBJ2-5, reads DSGVTQTPKHLITATGQRVTLRCSPRSGDLSVYWYQQSLDQGLQFLIQYYNGEERAKGNILERFSAQQFPDLHSELNLSSLELGDSALYFCASSVGLAQETQYFGPGTRLLVL.

The chain has TRBV6-1 and TRBJ1-1; 10 positions agree with TRBD1. CDR1 and CDR2 (germline): MNHNS, SASEGT. This CDR3 spans 15 amino acids. V trimming: 5 bases; J trimming: 5 bases; junction bases outside the gene matches: 8. The CDR3 is CASSPGQGGRTEAFF. The CDR3 DNA sequence: TGTGCCAGCAGTCCAGGACAGGGGGGAAGGACTGAAGCTTTCTTT.

The CDR3 DNA sequence: TGTGCCAGCGGAGGGCTAGTCTGGCACGAGCAGTACTTC. Translation: CASGGLVWHEQYF. This chain joins TRBV2 and TRBJ2-7, with D tentatively TRBD2 (6 bases). The germline CDR1 and CDR2 sequences are SNHLY and FYNNEI. V shed 8 bases and J shed 5 bases, with 16 bases lying between them. CDR3 length equals 13 residues.

The J gene is TRBJ2-2, the V gene TRBV30; TRBD1 agrees at 10 bases. This CDR3 is 16 amino acids long. V was clipped by 2 bases and J by 5 bases; unmatched bases: 8. Germline V gene sequence: CDR1 GTSNPN, CDR2 SVGIG (reference sequence). DNA for the CDR3: TGTGCCTGGAGTAGGACAGGGGGGTTGAGGACCGGGGAGCTGTTTTTT. This gives the protein CAWSRTGGLRTGELFF.

V usage is TRBV6-5 and J usage is TRBJ2-2; D not certain. This CDR3 has 16 amino acids. V gave up 2 bases and J gave up 1 base, with 11 bases separating them. Per germline, CDR1 MNHEY and CDR2 SVGAGI. This chain's CDR3 is CASSYVPSGNTGELFF. The CDR3 DNA sequence: TGTGCCAGCAGTTACGTGCCCTCCGGGAACACCGGGGAGCTGTTTTTT.